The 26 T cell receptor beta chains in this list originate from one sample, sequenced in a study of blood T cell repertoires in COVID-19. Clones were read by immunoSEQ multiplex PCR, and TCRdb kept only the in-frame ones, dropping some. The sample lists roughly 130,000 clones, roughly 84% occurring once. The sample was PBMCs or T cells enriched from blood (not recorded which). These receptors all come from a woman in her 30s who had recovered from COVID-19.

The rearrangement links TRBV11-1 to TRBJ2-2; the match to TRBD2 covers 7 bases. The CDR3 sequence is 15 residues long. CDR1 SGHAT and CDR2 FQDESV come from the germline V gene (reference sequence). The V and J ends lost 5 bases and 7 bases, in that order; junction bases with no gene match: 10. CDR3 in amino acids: CASSGEGRLDGELFF. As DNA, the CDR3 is TGTGCCAGCAGCGGGGAGGGCCGGTTGGACGGGGAGCTGTTTTTT.

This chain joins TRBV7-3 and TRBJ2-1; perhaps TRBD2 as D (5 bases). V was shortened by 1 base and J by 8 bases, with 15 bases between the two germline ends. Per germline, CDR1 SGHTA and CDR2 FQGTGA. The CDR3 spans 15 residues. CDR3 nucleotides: TGTGCCAGCAGCTTAAGGCCGGGATCAGGCTATGAGCAGTTCTTC. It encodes CASSLRPGSGYEQFF.

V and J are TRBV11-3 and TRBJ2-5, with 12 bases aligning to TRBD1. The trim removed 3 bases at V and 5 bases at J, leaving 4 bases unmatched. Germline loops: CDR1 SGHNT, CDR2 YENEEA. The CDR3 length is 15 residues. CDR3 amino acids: CASSFGTGGEETQYF. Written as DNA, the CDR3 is TGTGCCAGCAGCTTTGGGACAGGGGGCGAGGAGACCCAGTACTTC.

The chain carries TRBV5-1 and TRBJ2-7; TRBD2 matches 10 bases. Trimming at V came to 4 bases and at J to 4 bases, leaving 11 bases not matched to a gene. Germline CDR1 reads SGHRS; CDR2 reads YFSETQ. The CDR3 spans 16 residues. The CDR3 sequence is CASSPQSGREGYEQYF. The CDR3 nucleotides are TGCGCCAGCAGCCCCCAAAGCGGGAGGGAGGGATACGAGCAGTACTTC.

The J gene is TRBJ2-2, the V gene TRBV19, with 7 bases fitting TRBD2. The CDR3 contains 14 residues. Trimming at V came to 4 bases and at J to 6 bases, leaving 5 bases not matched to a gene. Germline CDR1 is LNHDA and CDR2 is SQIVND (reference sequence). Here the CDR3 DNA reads TGTGCCAGTAGTAACGGGGGGTTTCCCGGGGAGCTGTTTTTT. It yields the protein CASSNGGFPGELFF.

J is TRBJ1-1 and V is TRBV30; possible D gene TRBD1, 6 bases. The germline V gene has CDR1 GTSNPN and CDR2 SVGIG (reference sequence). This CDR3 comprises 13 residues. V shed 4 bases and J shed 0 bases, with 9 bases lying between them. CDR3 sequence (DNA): TGTGCCTGGATCAGGACAGTGAACACTGAAGCTTTCTTT. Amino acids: CAWIRTVNTEAFF.

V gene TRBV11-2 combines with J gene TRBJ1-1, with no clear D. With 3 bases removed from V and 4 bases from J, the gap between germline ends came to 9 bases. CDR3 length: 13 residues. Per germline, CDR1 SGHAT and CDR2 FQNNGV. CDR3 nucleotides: TGTGCCAGCAGCTTCTCTCGGGGCACTGAAGCTTTCTTT. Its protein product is CASSFSRGTEAFF.

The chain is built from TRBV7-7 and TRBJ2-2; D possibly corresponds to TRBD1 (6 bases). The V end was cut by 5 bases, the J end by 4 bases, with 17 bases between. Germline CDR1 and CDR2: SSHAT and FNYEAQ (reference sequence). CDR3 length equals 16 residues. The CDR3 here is CASSPGTGSSTGELFF. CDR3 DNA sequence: TGTGCCAGCAGCCCCGGAACAGGGAGTTCCACCGGGGAGCTGTTTTTT.

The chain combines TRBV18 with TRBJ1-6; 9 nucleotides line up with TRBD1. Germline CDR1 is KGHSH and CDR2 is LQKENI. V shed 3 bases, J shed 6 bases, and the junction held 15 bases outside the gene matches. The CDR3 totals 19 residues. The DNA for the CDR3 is TGTGCCAGCTCACCCCCTACAGGGGGCTTGTCGGGGAGTAATTCACCCCTCCACTTT. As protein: CASSPPTGGLSGSNSPLHF.

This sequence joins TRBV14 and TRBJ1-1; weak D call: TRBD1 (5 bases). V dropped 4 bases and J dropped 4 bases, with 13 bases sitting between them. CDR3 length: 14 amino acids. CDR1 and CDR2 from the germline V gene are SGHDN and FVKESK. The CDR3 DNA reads TGTGCCAGCAGCCCCCAGGGTGGCGGCACTGAAGCTTTCTTT. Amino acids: CASSPQGGGTEAFF. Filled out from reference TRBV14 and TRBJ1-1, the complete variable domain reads EAGVTQFPSHSVIEKGQTVTLRCDPISGHDNLYWYRRVMGKEIKFLLHFVKESKQDESGMPNNRFLAERTGGTYSTLKVQPAELEDSGVYFCASSPQGGGTEAFFGQGTRLTVV.

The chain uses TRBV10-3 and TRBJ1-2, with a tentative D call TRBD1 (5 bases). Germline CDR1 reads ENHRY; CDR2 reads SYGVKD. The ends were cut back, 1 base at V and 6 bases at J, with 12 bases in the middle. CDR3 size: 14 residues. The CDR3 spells CAISELSGEDGYTF. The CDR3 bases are TGTGCCATCAGTGAGTTGTCGGGGGAGGATGGCTACACCTTC.

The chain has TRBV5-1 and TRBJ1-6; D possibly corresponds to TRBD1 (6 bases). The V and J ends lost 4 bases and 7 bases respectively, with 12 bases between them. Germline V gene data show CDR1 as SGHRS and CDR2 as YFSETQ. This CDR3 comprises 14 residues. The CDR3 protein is CASSRTEENSPLHF. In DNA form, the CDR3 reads TGCGCCAGCAGCCGGACAGAGGAGAATTCACCCCTCCACTTT. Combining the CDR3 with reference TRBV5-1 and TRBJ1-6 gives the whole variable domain KAGVTQTPRYLIKTRGQQVTLSCSPISGHRSVSWYQQTPGQGLQFLFEYFSETQRNKGNFPGRFSGRQFSNSRSEMNVSTLELGDSALYLCASSRTEENSPLHFGNGTRLTVT.

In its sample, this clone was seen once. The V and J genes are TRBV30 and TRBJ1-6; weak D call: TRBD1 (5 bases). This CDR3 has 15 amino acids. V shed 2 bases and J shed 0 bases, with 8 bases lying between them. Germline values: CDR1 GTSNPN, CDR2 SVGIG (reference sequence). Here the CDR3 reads CAWSRGSSYNSPLHF. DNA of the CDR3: TGTGCCTGGAGTCGGGGGAGCTCCTATAATTCACCCCTCCACTTT.

For the CDR3, the DNA is TGTGCCGGTAGCGGGGGAGGTAATGAGCAGTTCTTC. Its protein is CAGSGGGNEQFF. The V call is TRBV11-2, the J call TRBJ2-1, with 9 bases aligning to TRBD2. J was trimmed by 7 bases and V by 11 bases; bases with no gene match: 6. CDR1 and CDR2 (germline): SGHAT, FQNNGV. The length of the CDR3 is 12 residues.

DNA for the CDR3: TGTGCCAGCAGCCCAGGGTATGGCACTGAAGCTTTCTTT. Residues: CASSPGYGTEAFF. The chain has TRBV4-2 and TRBJ1-1; possible D gene TRBD1, 5 bases. The V gene's germline CDR1 is LGHNA and CDR2 YNFKEQ. The V and J ends lost 4 bases and 4 bases respectively, with 10 bases between them. This CDR3 contains 13 residues.

Here the CDR3 reads CASSAEDRYHGYTF. The CDR3 DNA reads TGTGCCAGCAGCGCCGAGGACAGGTATCATGGCTACACCTTC. This chain joins TRBV9 and TRBJ1-2, with 7 bases matching TRBD1. J gave up 6 bases and V 3 bases, and 8 bases lay outside the gene matches. Germline loops: CDR1 SGDLS, CDR2 YYNGEE. The CDR3 is 14 residues long.

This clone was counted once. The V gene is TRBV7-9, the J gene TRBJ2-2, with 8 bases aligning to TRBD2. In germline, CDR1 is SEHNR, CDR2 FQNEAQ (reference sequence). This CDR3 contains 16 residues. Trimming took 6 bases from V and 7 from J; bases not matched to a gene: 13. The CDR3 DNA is TGTGCCAGCAGTCCCGGGGAGCGGGAGTCGAGCGGGGAGCTGTTTTTT. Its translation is CASSPGERESSGELFF.

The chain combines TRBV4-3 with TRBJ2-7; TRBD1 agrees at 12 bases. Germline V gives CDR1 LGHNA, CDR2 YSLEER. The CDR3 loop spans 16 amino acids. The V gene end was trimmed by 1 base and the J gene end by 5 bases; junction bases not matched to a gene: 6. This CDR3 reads CASSQARGTGGNEQYF. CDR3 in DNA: TGCGCCAGCAGCCAAGCTCGCGGGACAGGGGGCAACGAGCAGTACTTC.

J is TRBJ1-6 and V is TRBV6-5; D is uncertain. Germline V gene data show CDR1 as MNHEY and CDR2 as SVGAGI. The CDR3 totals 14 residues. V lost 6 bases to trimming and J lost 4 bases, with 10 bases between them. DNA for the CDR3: TGTGCCAGCAGCCCACGGGTTTATAATTCACCCCTCCACTTT. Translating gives CASSPRVYNSPLHF.

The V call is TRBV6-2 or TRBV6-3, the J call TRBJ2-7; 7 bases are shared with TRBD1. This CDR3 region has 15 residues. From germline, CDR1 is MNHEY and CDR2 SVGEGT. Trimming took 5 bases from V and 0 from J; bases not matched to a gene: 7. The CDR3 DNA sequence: TGTGCCAGCAGTCCATTCCGGACAGGCTCCTACGAGCAGTACTTC. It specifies CASSPFRTGSYEQYF.

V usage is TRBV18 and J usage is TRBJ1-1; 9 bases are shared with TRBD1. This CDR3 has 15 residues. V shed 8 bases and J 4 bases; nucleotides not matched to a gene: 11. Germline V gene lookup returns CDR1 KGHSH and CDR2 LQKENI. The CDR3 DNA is TGTGCCAGCCCGGCGGGACAGGGAGCCGCCACTGAAGCTTTCTTT. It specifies CASPAGQGAATEAFF.

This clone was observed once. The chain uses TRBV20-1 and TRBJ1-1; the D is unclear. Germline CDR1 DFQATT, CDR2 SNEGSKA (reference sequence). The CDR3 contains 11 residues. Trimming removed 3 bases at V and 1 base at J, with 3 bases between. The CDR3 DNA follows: TGCAGTGCTAGGAGGAACACTGAAGCTTTCTTT. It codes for CSARRNTEAFF.

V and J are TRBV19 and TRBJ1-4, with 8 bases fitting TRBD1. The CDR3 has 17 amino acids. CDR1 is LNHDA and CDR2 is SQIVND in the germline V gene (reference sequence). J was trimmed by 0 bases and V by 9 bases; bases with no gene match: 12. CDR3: CARPKDRVPATNEKLFF. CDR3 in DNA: TGTGCCAGGCCCAAGGACAGGGTCCCCGCAACTAATGAAAAACTGTTTTTT.

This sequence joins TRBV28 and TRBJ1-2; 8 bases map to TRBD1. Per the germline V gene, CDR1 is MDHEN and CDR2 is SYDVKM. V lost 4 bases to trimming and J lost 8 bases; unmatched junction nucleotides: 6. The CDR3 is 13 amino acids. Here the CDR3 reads CASSSTRGLGYTF. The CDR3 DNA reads TGTGCCAGCAGTTCAACCAGGGGGCTGGGCTACACCTTC.

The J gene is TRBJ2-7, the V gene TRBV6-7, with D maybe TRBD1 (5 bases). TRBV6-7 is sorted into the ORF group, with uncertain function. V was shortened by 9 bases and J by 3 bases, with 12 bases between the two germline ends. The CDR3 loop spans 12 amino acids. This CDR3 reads CASRHRFYEQYF. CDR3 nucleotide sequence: TGTGCCAGTCGGCACAGGTTCTACGAGCAGTACTTC.

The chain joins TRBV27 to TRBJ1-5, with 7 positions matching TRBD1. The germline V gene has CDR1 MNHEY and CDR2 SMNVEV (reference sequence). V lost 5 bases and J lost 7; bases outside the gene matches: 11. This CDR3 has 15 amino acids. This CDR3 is CASSPSGTEGQPQHF. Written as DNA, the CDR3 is TGTGCCAGCAGTCCCTCCGGGACAGAAGGACAGCCCCAGCATTTT.